This T cell receptor (beta chain) came from a study of T cell clusters in autoimmune cytopenias. Germline V lookup: CDR1 SGHDN, CDR2 FVKESK. This CDR3 has 18 residues. Each sample's input was 200 to 300 ng genomic DNA, some 34,000 genome equivalents. Multiplex touch-down PCR amplified TRB using TRB-A and TRB-B pools in one tube. TCRdb reanalyzed the multiplex PCR reads, giving one entry per CDR3 protein sequence and no DNA. This table lists 7,700 or so distinct CDR3 sequences. The sequenced material came from peripheral blood. The chain recombines TRBV14 with TRBJ2-6; TCRdb indicates TRBD2, and absent DNA this call remains unverified. The clonotype comes from a human donor with an autoimmune cytopenia or autoimmune hepatitis (not recorded which). CDR3 in amino acids: CASSQDVSPLSGANVLTF. Looking up the rest from reference TRBV14 and TRBJ2-6 gives the full variable domain: EAGVTQFPSHSVIEKGQTVTLRCDPISGHDNLYWYRRVMGKEIKFLLHFVKESKQDESGMPNNRFLAERTGGTYSTLKVQPAELEDSGVYFCASSQDVSPLSGANVLTFGAGSRLTVL.